One sample yielded the 26 T cell receptor beta chains listed below, sequenced in a study of beta chain features in type 1 diabetes. Study conclusions and caveats: Across all four CD4+ subsets, people with type 1 diabetes showed modestly shorter TCRB CDR3s.

Reverse transcription of all isolated RNA meant that expressed TCRB transcripts were sequenced. Sequencing used immunoSEQ multiplex PCR; TCRdb keeps in-frame clones, though not all of them. The table lists approximately 50,000 clones, about 60% of them singletons, with 0.29% in the top ten. These receptors have no identified antigens. The sample consisted of stem cell memory CD4+ T cells from blood. The source is a woman in her 30s with type 1 diabetes.

The gene calls are TRBV4-1 and TRBJ1-3, with D uncertain. The CDR3 runs to 14 residues. V was clipped by 6 bases and J by 0 bases, with 9 bases between them. CDR1 and CDR2 (germline): MGHRA, YSYEKL. DNA of the CDR3: TGCGCCAGCAGTGAGCCTGTCTCTGGAAACACCATATATTTT. As protein: CASSEPVSGNTIYF.

A few counts support this clone. The chain employs TRBV23-1 and TRBJ2-7, with TRBD1 as a possible D gene (6 bases). TRBV23-1 is known as an ORF, though its function is uncertain. Between the trimmed V and J ends, which lost 7 bases and 3 bases, there was a span of 22 bases. The CDR3 contains 16 residues. The DNA for the CDR3 is TGCGCCAGCATGCCCCCGGTGTGGCAGGGGATCTACGAGCAGTACTTC. It is translated as CASMPPVWQGIYEQYF.

The chain employs TRBV10-2 and TRBJ2-5; 8 bases map to TRBD2. This CDR3 has 15 amino acids. Trimming took 2 bases from V and 5 from J; bases not matched to a gene: 7. Germline CDR1 and CDR2: WSHSY and SAAADI. CDR3 sequence reads: CASSEVSGNWETQYF. In DNA form, the CDR3 reads TGCGCCAGCAGTGAGGTTAGCGGGAATTGGGAGACCCAGTACTTC.

Comment on this clone: A junction end diverges from the germline sequence, so it may reflect a read error. V and J are TRBV19 and TRBJ2-5; the match to TRBD2 covers 13 bases. CDR1 and CDR2 from the germline V gene are LNHDA and SQIVND (reference sequence). This CDR3 has 14 residues. In DNA, the CDR3 is TGTGCCAGTAGTATTGCCGGGACTAGCGGGACCCTGTACTTC. It translates to CASSIAGTSGTLYF. Complete variable domain (other parts from reference TRBV19 and TRBJ2-5): DGGITQSPKYLFRKEGQNVTLSCEQNLNHDAMYWYRQDPGQGLRLIYYSQIVNDFQKGDIAEGYSVSREKKESFPLTVTSAQKNPTAFYLCASSIAGTSGTLYFGPGTRLLVL.

The chain links TRBV7-9 to TRBJ1-2; no clear D gene. This CDR3 region has 15 residues. Germline V lookup: CDR1 SEHNR, CDR2 FQNEAQ (reference sequence). Trimming took off 1 base at V and 3 bases at J, with 12 bases between the two ends. In DNA, the CDR3 is TGTGCCAGCAGCTTAGAGTTTAACTCGGACTATGGCTACACCTTC. This encodes CASSLEFNSDYGYTF. Supplemented by reference TRBV7-9 and TRBJ1-2, the full variable domain reads DTGVSQNPRHKITKRGQNVTFRCDPISEHNRLYWYRQTLGQGPEFLTYFQNEAQLEKSRLLSDRFSAERPKGSFSTLEIQRTEQGDSAMYLCASSLEFNSDYGYTFGSGTRLTVV.

The sample holds a few counts of this clone. The V call is TRBV9, the J call TRBJ2-7; 10 nucleotides line up with TRBD2. Losses at the gene ends were 4 bases for V and 0 bases for J; bases not matched to a gene: 4. From germline, CDR1 is SGDLS and CDR2 YYNGEE. The CDR3 has 15 amino acids. The CDR3: CASSTLAGPSYEQYF. The CDR3 DNA reads as TGTGCCAGCAGCACACTAGCGGGACCCTCCTACGAGCAGTACTTC.

The V gene is TRBV19, the J gene TRBJ1-5; tentatively, D is TRBD1 (5 bases). V gave up 3 bases and J gave up 0 bases, with 18 bases separating them. Germline V gene data show CDR1 as LNHDA and CDR2 as SQIVND (reference sequence). The CDR3 is made up of 18 amino acids. CDR3 in DNA: TGTGCCAGTAGTATCGGCAGGGTGACCTTTTCTAGCAATCAGCCCCAGCATTTT. Translation gives CASSIGRVTFSSNQPQHF.

J is TRBJ2-3 and V is TRBV9; D perhaps matches TRBD2 (6 bases). The CDR3 is made up of 15 amino acids. Germline lookup yields CDR1 SGDLS and CDR2 YYNGEE. V was trimmed by 0 bases and J by 1 base, leaving 9 bases between them. The CDR3 loop reads CASSVDSGGTDTQYF. In DNA form, the CDR3 reads TGTGCCAGCAGCGTAGATAGCGGAGGCACAGATACGCAGTATTTT.

The V gene is TRBV7-9, the J gene TRBJ2-3; possibly TRBD1 for D (5 bases). The germline CDR1 and CDR2 sequences are SEHNR and FQNEAQ (reference sequence). Trimming took off 3 bases at V and 4 bases at J, with 14 bases between the two ends. This CDR3 comprises 15 residues. The chain's CDR3 is CASSLGRVVADTQYF. CDR3 bases: TGTGCCAGCAGCTTGGGCAGGGTTGTTGCAGATACGCAGTATTTT.

The chain has TRBV15 and TRBJ2-7, with a tentative D call TRBD1 (7 bases). This CDR3 comprises 15 residues. Germline-derived CDR1 and CDR2 are LNHNV and YYDKDF (reference sequence). Trimming stripped 0 bases from V and 6 bases from J, with 15 bases between. In nucleotides, the CDR3 is TGTGCCACCAGCAGAGATAAGGCAGGGGGAGGCGAGCAGTACTTC. It is translated as CATSRDKAGGGEQYF.

V and J are TRBV5-1 and TRBJ2-3; 12 bases fit TRBD1. The trim removed 4 bases at V and 4 bases at J, leaving 7 bases unmatched. The germline V gene has CDR1 SGHRS and CDR2 YFSETQ. The CDR3 contains 16 residues. CDR3 in amino acids: CASSPRDRGQADTQYF. In DNA form, the CDR3 reads TGCGCCAGCAGCCCCCGGGACAGGGGGCAGGCAGATACGCAGTATTTT.

This rearrangement joins TRBV27 to TRBJ1-4, with 10 nucleotides matching TRBD1. Germline V gene lookup returns CDR1 MNHEY and CDR2 SMNVEV (reference sequence). After removal of 0 bases from V and 4 bases from J, the junction contained 2 bases not matched to a gene. This CDR3 has 16 residues. The CDR3 DNA sequence: TGTGCCAGCAGTTTATCGGGACAGGGGAGTAATGAAAAACTGTTTTTT. It yields the protein CASSLSGQGSNEKLFF.

V usage is TRBV5-1 and J usage is TRBJ2-1; 11 bases fit TRBD2. CDR3 length: 18 residues. CDR1 and CDR2 (germline): SGHRS, YFSETQ. V was pared by 4 bases and J by 0 bases, with 9 bases of the junction left unmatched. In DNA, the CDR3 is TGCGCCAGCAGCAAATCCGGGACTAGCGGAAGCTCCTACAATGAGCAGTTCTTC. This codes for CASSKSGTSGSSYNEQFF.

The chain links TRBV5-1 to TRBJ2-3; 9 positions match TRBD2. Germline V gene data show CDR1 as SGHRS and CDR2 as YFSETQ. This CDR3 spans 15 amino acids. V dropped 7 bases and J dropped 3; count of bases not matched to a gene: 9. CDR3 bases: TGCGCCAGCGCGACTAGCGGAGGGGGGACAGATACGCAGTATTTT. This codes for CASATSGGGTDTQYF.

This clone was recorded a few times. This chain uses TRBV30 with TRBJ2-1, with 9 bases lining up with TRBD2. This CDR3 region has 14 residues. Germline V gene data show CDR1 as GTSNPN and CDR2 as SVGIG (reference sequence). V shed 5 bases and J 5 bases; nucleotides not matched to a gene: 7. The CDR3 loop reads CAWRNLAGNNEQFF. The CDR3 DNA reads TGTGCCTGGCGAAATCTAGCGGGGAACAATGAGCAGTTCTTC.

This chain joins TRBV4-1 and TRBJ2-1, with 8 bases aligning to TRBD2. J was trimmed by 7 bases and V by 4 bases; bases with no gene match: 9. The CDR3 runs to 15 residues. In germline, CDR1 is MGHRA, CDR2 YSYEKL. The DNA for the CDR3 is TGCGCCAGCAGCCCCCTCGGACTAGCTGTGAATGAGCAGTTCTTC. Encoded protein: CASSPLGLAVNEQFF.

This clone was seen a handful of times. V is TRBV5-1 and J is TRBJ2-7; the match to TRBD1 covers 7 bases. CDR3 size: 15 residues. The germline V gene has CDR1 SGHRS and CDR2 YFSETQ. Losses at the gene ends were 2 bases for V and 4 bases for J; bases not matched to a gene: 9. The CDR3 sequence: CASSFAGGVEYEQYF. The CDR3 DNA follows: TGCGCCAGCAGCTTCGCAGGGGGAGTCGAATACGAGCAGTACTTC.

The rearrangement uses TRBV27 and TRBJ2-2, with D possibly TRBD2 on 5 matching bases. CDR1 MNHEY and CDR2 SMNVEV come from the germline V gene (reference sequence). V was cut by 3 bases and J by 2 bases, with 16 bases left in between. The CDR3 is made up of 17 amino acids. CDR3 in amino acids: CASSFRGWSANTGELFF. CDR3 coding DNA: TGTGCCAGCAGTTTTCGGGGATGGTCAGCTAACACCGGGGAGCTGTTTTTT.

The J gene is TRBJ2-4, the V gene TRBV7-9, with 10 bases lining up with TRBD1. Trimming cost V 2 bases and J 7 bases; bases outside gene matches: 8. Germline V gene data show CDR1 as SEHNR and CDR2 as FQNEAQ (reference sequence). The CDR3 sequence is 16 residues long. CDR3 sequence reads: CASSLLLGTGVNIQYF. In DNA, the CDR3 is TGTGCCAGCAGCTTACTACTGGGGACAGGGGTTAACATTCAGTACTTC.

The J gene is TRBJ2-1, the V gene TRBV5-1, with TRBD2 matching over 10 bases. The CDR3 has 15 residues. V dropped 4 bases and J dropped 4; count of bases not matched to a gene: 5. Germline V gene sequence: CDR1 SGHRS, CDR2 YFSETQ. Here the CDR3 reads CASSLTSGEYNEQFF. In DNA form, the CDR3 reads TGCGCCAGCAGCCTCACTAGCGGGGAGTACAATGAGCAGTTCTTC.

The chain recombines TRBV5-1 with TRBJ1-1; D may be TRBD1 (5 bases). Germline V gene sequence: CDR1 SGHRS, CDR2 YFSETQ. V gave up 0 bases and J gave up 3 bases, with 15 bases separating them. This CDR3 has 16 amino acids. The DNA for the CDR3 is TGCGCCAGCAGCTTGGATCGGGGGGTAAGATACACTGAAGCTTTCTTT. Protein product: CASSLDRGVRYTEAFF.

The chain couples TRBV11-3 to TRBJ2-3; D is unresolved. This CDR3 comprises 14 residues. Germline CDR1 SGHNT, CDR2 YENEEA. Trimming pared 1 base from V and 2 bases from J, leaving 7 bases between. Here the CDR3 DNA reads TGTGCCAGCAGCTTAGGGCAGGTCACAGATACGCAGTATTTT. Its protein is CASSLGQVTDTQYF. The variable domain in full, with the rest retrieved from reference TRBV11-3 and TRBJ2-3, is EAGVVQSPRYKIIEKKQPVAFWCNPISGHNTLYWYLQNLGQGPELLIRYENEEAVDDSQLPKDRFSAERLKGVDSTLKIQPAELGDSAVYLCASSLGQVTDTQYFGPGTRLTVL.

The chain has TRBV7-3 and TRBJ1-1, with 10 bases that match TRBD1. With 7 bases clipped from V and 5 bases from J, the junction kept 1 base outside the gene matches. The germline gives CDR1 SGHTA, CDR2 FQGTGA. The length of the CDR3 is 12 residues. The CDR3 is CASKGQGTEAFF. In nucleotides, the CDR3 is TGTGCCAGCAAGGGACAGGGGACTGAAGCTTTCTTT.

The gene calls are TRBV5-1 and TRBJ1-1; TRBD1 agrees at 8 bases. The CDR3 is made up of 14 amino acids. CDR1 SGHRS and CDR2 YFSETQ come from the germline V gene. Germline trimming cut 4 bases from V and 1 base from J; bases unmatched to any gene: 3. For the CDR3, the DNA is TGCGCCAGCAGCAATACAGGGGGGAACACTGAAGCTTTCTTT. Protein sequence: CASSNTGGNTEAFF.

This rearrangement joins TRBV28 to TRBJ1-1; D gene uncertain. From germline, CDR1 is MDHEN and CDR2 SYDVKM. V lost 5 bases and J 3 bases, leaving 4 bases between the germline ends. The CDR3 spans 11 residues. Written as DNA, the CDR3 is TGTGCCAGCAGTACATACACTGAAGCTTTCTTT. The encoded protein is CASSTYTEAFF. Supplemented by reference TRBV28 and TRBJ1-1, the full variable domain reads DVKVTQSSRYLVKRTGEKVFLECVQDMDHENMFWYRQDPGLGLRLIYFSYDVKMKEKGDIPEGYSVSREKKERFSLILESASTNQTSMYLCASSTYTEAFFGQGTRLTVV.

The rearrangement links TRBV5-1 to TRBJ2-3; D is perhaps TRBD1 (6 bases). Trimming left V 2 bases short and J 3 bases short, with 10 bases between. CDR1 is SGHRS and CDR2 is YFSETQ in the germline V gene. This CDR3 is built from 14 residues. The DNA for the CDR3 is TGCGCCAGCAGCTTTAGGCAGGGGACAGATACGCAGTATTTT. Protein sequence: CASSFRQGTDTQYF.